Each of the 25 T cell receptor beta chains below was sequenced from the same sample in a study of CD8 T cells in ankylosing spondylitis (dated by TCRdb to about 2017). The library was prepared using 5' RACE. The listed sequencing device is Illumina MiSeq. TCRdb reran the public reads through fastp at Q25 and MiXCR, keeping productive beta chains. Rows are unified per CDR3 protein, each entry keeping the most common DNA and genes. The sample table shows around 25,000 distinct CDR3 sequences, and about an eighth are seen once. Under 40% of the sample rests with the top ten. Sequenced sample: blood. Source of these receptors: a male donor with ankylosing spondylitis or in good health (not recorded which).

The V call is TRBV28, the J call TRBJ2-1; unclear D gene. The CDR3 has 12 amino acids. Trimming removed 1 base from V and 9 bases from J, with 7 bases in between. Germline V lookup: CDR1 MDHEN, CDR2 SYDVKM. The CDR3 reads CASSLLQAEQFF. The DNA of the CDR3 is TGTGCCAGCAGTTTATTGCAAGCTGAGCAGTTCTTC.

This clonotype has more than one count but fewer than ten. The chain combines TRBV29-1 with TRBJ2-2, with D tentatively TRBD1 or TRBD2 (5 bases each). CDR3 length: 13 residues. With 6 bases removed from V and 4 bases from J, the gap between germline ends came to 12 bases. Germline-derived CDR1 and CDR2 are SQVTM and ANQGSEA. CDR3 residues: CSVTGPSTGELFF. DNA for the CDR3: TGCAGCGTCACGGGGCCCTCCACCGGGGAGCTGTTTTTT.

This chain links TRBV20-1 with TRBJ2-2, with TRBD2 matching 9 bases. Trimming cost V 0 bases and J 4 bases; bases outside gene matches: 3. The germline V gene has CDR1 DFQATT and CDR2 SNEGSKA (reference sequence). The CDR3 runs 15 residues. The CDR3 loop reads CSARDSAGGTGELFF. DNA of the CDR3: TGCAGTGCTAGAGATTCAGCGGGAGGCACCGGGGAGCTGTTTTTT.

At least ten counts were recorded for this clonotype. This chain joins TRBV20-1 and TRBJ2-1, with 8 bases matching TRBD2. V was pared by 4 bases and J by 9 bases, with 14 bases of the junction left unmatched. This CDR3 has 15 amino acids. The germline CDR1 and CDR2 sequences are DFQATT and SNEGSKA (reference sequence). The CDR3 reads CSAITPGLGVGEQFF. CDR3 bases: TGCAGTGCTATAACCCCGGGACTAGGTGTAGGTGAGCAGTTCTTC.

In this sample, this clonotype turned up once. V is TRBV5-6 and J is TRBJ1-1; perhaps TRBD1 as D (6 bases). This CDR3 is 14 amino acids long. The germline V and J ends were trimmed by 2 bases and 0 bases, with 8 bases remaining between them. CDR1 and CDR2 from the germline V gene are SGHDT and YYEEEE. The CDR3, as DNA: TGTGCCAGCAGCTTAGGGGGGATGAACACTGAAGCTTTCTTT. It translates to CASSLGGMNTEAFF.

The V and J genes are TRBV27 and TRBJ2-7, with a tentative D call TRBD2 (6 bases). V was shortened by 5 bases and J by 7 bases, with 21 bases between the two germline ends. The CDR3 spans 15 residues. Per germline, CDR1 MNHEY and CDR2 SMNVEV (reference sequence). CDR3: CASSRNGRDGREQYF. In DNA, the CDR3 is TGTGCCAGCAGTCGTAACGGACGAGATGGGAGGGAGCAGTACTTC.

Ten or more counts support this clonotype. The chain has TRBV5-1 and TRBJ2-3; D is undetermined. This CDR3 contains 15 residues. Germline V gives CDR1 SGHRS, CDR2 YFSETQ. Between the trimmed V and J ends, which lost 0 bases and 4 bases, there was a span of 12 bases. CDR3 in amino acids: CASSLAGDPADTQYF. CDR3 DNA sequence: TGCGCCAGCAGCTTGGCCGGTGACCCCGCAGATACGCAGTATTTT.

This clonotype occurred a few times. CDR3 sequence: CASTLAGVGEQFF. For the CDR3, the DNA is TGTGCCAGCACCCTAGCGGGAGTAGGCGAGCAGTTCTTC. The chain couples TRBV2 to TRBJ2-1; 10 bases are a match to TRBD2. This CDR3 is 13 amino acids long. CDR1 is SNHLY and CDR2 is FYNNEI in the germline V gene. V trimming: 7 bases; J trimming: 10 bases; junction bases outside the gene matches: 7.

This clonotype was counted at least ten times. The chain couples TRBV4-3 to TRBJ2-2; D gene ambiguous. The V gene lost 0 bases and the J gene lost 6 bases, with 8 bases spanning the gap. CDR1 LGHNA and CDR2 YSLEER come from the germline V gene. The CDR3 sequence is 14 residues long. CDR3 protein: CASSQDRVSGELFF. In DNA form, the CDR3 reads TGCGCCAGCAGCCAAGATAGGGTATCCGGGGAGCTGTTTTTT.

This clonotype was counted many times. The gene calls are TRBV10-3 and TRBJ1-4; D is unresolved. V dropped 2 bases and J dropped 4 bases, with 5 bases sitting between them. CDR1 and CDR2 from the germline V gene are ENHRY and SYGVKD. The CDR3 has 13 residues. This CDR3 is CAISEAVNEKLFF. Here the CDR3 DNA reads TGTGCCATCAGTGAGGCAGTTAATGAAAAACTGTTTTTT.

By share of the sample, this clonotype is large (0.1 to 1%). A much bigger clone sits one base away, suggesting this may be a read error. The chain is built from TRBV20-1 and TRBJ1-5; D is unresolved. Trimming left V 6 bases short and J 2 bases short, with 14 bases between. This CDR3 region has 14 residues. Germline values: CDR1 DFQATT, CDR2 SNEGSKA (reference sequence). In DNA, the CDR3 is TGCAGTGCCACTAGGGCGGCGCGCAATCAGCCCCAGCATTTT. Its protein product is CSATRAARNQPQHF.

This clonotype was counted at least ten times. The genes are TRBV6-1 and TRBJ2-3; D gene ambiguous. CDR1 is MNHNS, CDR2 SASEGT, per germline. The CDR3 contains 11 residues. V shed 8 bases and J shed 6 bases, with 9 bases lying between them. CDR3 in amino acids: CASLLGDTQYF. The CDR3 nucleotides read TGTGCCAGCCTGCTAGGGGATACGCAGTATTTT.

There are many counts of this clonotype. The J gene is TRBJ2-7, the V gene TRBV20-1; D is unresolved. The CDR3 has 14 residues. Trimming stripped 4 bases from V and 2 bases from J, with 15 bases between. Germline lookup yields CDR1 DFQATT and CDR2 SNEGSKA (reference sequence). The CDR3 protein is CSATDRARTYEQYF. The CDR3 DNA follows: TGCAGTGCTACTGACCGGGCTAGGACCTACGAGCAGTACTTC.

This clonotype was counted many times. The genes are TRBV12-1 and TRBJ2-1; no check of the table's D call, TRBD2, against the DNA was made. TRBV12-1 is a known pseudogene. This CDR3 has 17 residues. The CDR3 here is CASRYPPTSGGLNEQFF. The DNA for the CDR3 is TGTGCCAGCAGGTATCCGCCTACTAGCGGGGGCCTGAATGAGCAGTTCTTC.

This clonotype appeared many times. The V gene is TRBV7-8, the J gene TRBJ2-3; 9 nucleotides line up with TRBD2. Germline values: CDR1 SGHVS, CDR2 FQNEAQ. Trimming took 2 bases from V and 6 from J; bases not matched to a gene: 18. The CDR3 extends over 19 amino acids. For the CDR3, the DNA is TGTGCCAGCAGCTTACCCGCGGAAGCGGGGGGCCCCCTTTTGGATACGCAGTATTTT. Encoded protein: CASSLPAEAGGPLLDTQYF.

This chain connects TRBV6-6 to TRBJ2-5, with TRBD2 identical over 11 bases. The CDR3 is made up of 16 amino acids. Germline CDR1 MNHNY, CDR2 SVGAGI (reference sequence). The J segment lost 0 bases and the V segment lost 3 bases, leaving 3 bases of the junction unmatched. The CDR3, as DNA: TGTGCCAGCAGTTATGGGACTAGCGGATACCAAGAGACCCAGTACTTC. Protein sequence: CASSYGTSGYQETQYF.

This clonotype showed up many times. The chain recombines TRBV12-3 or TRBV12-4 with TRBJ2-5; 7 bases line up with TRBD2. V shed 6 bases and J 5 bases; nucleotides not matched to a gene: 9. The CDR3 length is 14 residues. The CDR3: CASSLRGRGETQYF. The CDR3, as DNA: TGTGCCAGCAGCCTCCGCGGGAGAGGTGAGACCCAGTACTTC.

The V gene is TRBV28, the J gene TRBJ2-5; D call uncertain. CDR3 length: 12 amino acids. V lost 11 bases and J lost 2, with 12 bases in between. Germline CDR1 is MDHEN and CDR2 is SYDVKM. CDR3 in DNA: TGTGCCTCCCTCCGGCCACAAGAGACCCAGTACTTC. It specifies CASLRPQETQYF.

V usage is TRBV5-1 and J usage is TRBJ1-2; D unclear. Trimming pared 0 bases from V and 3 bases from J, leaving 9 bases between. CDR3 length: 14 amino acids. CDR1 is SGHRS and CDR2 is YFSETQ in the germline V gene. CDR3 coding DNA: TGCGCCAGCAGCTTGGAGGCGGAATACTATGGCTACACCTTC. Its protein is CASSLEAEYYGYTF. Using reference TRBV5-1 and TRBJ1-2 for the parts outside the CDR3, the full variable domain is KAGVTQTPRYLIKTRGQQVTLSCSPISGHRSVSWYQQTPGQGLQFLFEYFSETQRNKGNFPGRFSGRQFSNSRSEMNVSTLELGDSALYLCASSLEAEYYGYTFGSGTRLTVV.

The V gene is TRBV10-3, the J gene TRBJ2-5; D might be TRBD2 (5 bases). Trimming cost V 6 bases and J 5 bases, with 16 bases left between them. Germline assignment: CDR1 ENHRY and CDR2 SYGVKD. This CDR3 region has 14 residues. CDR3 sequence (DNA): TGTGCCATCAGCGAAAGGACTCAGAGTGAGACCCAGTACTTC. Residues: CAISERTQSETQYF.

V is TRBV20-1 and J is TRBJ2-3; D is undetermined. Germline-derived CDR1 and CDR2 are DFQATT and SNEGSKA (reference sequence). This CDR3 spans 13 amino acids. V dropped 5 bases and J dropped 7 bases, with 16 bases sitting between them. The CDR3 sequence is CSALTPGLHTQYF. CDR3 nucleotides: TGCAGTGCTTTAACTCCCGGTCTCCATACGCAGTATTTT.

By proportion, this clonotype is large (0.1 to 1%). The chain uses TRBV6-5 and TRBJ2-1, with TRBD2 identical over 11 bases. This CDR3 region has 22 residues. The V segment lost 2 bases and the J segment 5 bases; nucleotides outside the gene matches: 23. Germline CDR1 MNHEY, CDR2 SVGAGI. This CDR3 is CASSYRFLISGRAKERNNEQFF. CDR3 bases: TGTGCCAGCAGTTACCGTTTCTTAATTAGCGGGAGGGCCAAGGAGAGGAACAATGAGCAGTTCTTC.

This clonotype was seen ten or more times. The chain has TRBV20-1 and TRBJ2-7; a possible D gene is TRBD2 (6 bases). The CDR3 contains 15 residues. Germline V gene data show CDR1 as DFQATT and CDR2 as SNEGSKA (reference sequence). Trimming pared 6 bases from V and 1 base from J, leaving 19 bases between. CDR3 bases: TGCAGTGCCATCCCGGGGACTGATCCTTCCTACGAGCAGTACTTC. Translated: CSAIPGTDPSYEQYF.

The gene calls are TRBV6-6 and TRBJ1-1; D unresolved. In germline, CDR1 is MNHNY, CDR2 SVGAGI (reference sequence). CDR3 size: 15 residues. V lost 0 bases and J 7 bases, leaving 15 bases between the germline ends. This CDR3 reads CASSYSSGDVGEAFF. DNA of the CDR3: TGTGCCAGCAGTTACTCATCCGGGGATGTCGGTGAAGCTTTCTTT.

V and J are TRBV27 and TRBJ2-1; the D gene is possibly TRBD2 (5 bases). The CDR3 covers 13 residues. The V end lost 11 bases, the J end lost 0 bases, and 11 bases lay between the germline ends. Germline V gene sequence: CDR1 MNHEY, CDR2 SMNVEV (reference sequence). The DNA of the CDR3 is TGTGCCGCGGGTCAAAGCTCCTACAATGAGCAGTTCTTC. It translates to CAAGQSSYNEQFF.